This T cell receptor (beta chain) was identified in a study of blood T cell repertoires in COVID-19. Study background: Whether acute or convalescent, the COVID-19 samples came from the United States, Italy and Spain.

The ends lost 3 bases at V and 11 bases at J; junction bases unmatched: 19. Per the germline V gene, CDR1 is SGHRS and CDR2 is YFSETQ. The CDR3 consists of 16 residues. In the original processing: Amplification of reference gene primers provided the estimated nucleated cell counts. Sequencing used immunoSEQ multiplex PCR; TCRdb keeps in-frame clones, though not all of them. That table is the source of V, J and clone size, and D and trimming were worked out from the DNA. The table has some 36,000 clones, 90% to 95% seen once. This receptor was obtained from a man aged 60-69 years with active or convalescent COVID-19. The sequenced sample consisted of peripheral blood. V and J are TRBV5-1 and TRBJ1-2; TRBD1 matches 7 bases. The CDR3 DNA sequence: TGCGCCAGCAGCTCCTCCTGGGACAGTGGCGTATTGAGGTACACCTTC. It is translated as CASSSSWDSGVLRYTF.